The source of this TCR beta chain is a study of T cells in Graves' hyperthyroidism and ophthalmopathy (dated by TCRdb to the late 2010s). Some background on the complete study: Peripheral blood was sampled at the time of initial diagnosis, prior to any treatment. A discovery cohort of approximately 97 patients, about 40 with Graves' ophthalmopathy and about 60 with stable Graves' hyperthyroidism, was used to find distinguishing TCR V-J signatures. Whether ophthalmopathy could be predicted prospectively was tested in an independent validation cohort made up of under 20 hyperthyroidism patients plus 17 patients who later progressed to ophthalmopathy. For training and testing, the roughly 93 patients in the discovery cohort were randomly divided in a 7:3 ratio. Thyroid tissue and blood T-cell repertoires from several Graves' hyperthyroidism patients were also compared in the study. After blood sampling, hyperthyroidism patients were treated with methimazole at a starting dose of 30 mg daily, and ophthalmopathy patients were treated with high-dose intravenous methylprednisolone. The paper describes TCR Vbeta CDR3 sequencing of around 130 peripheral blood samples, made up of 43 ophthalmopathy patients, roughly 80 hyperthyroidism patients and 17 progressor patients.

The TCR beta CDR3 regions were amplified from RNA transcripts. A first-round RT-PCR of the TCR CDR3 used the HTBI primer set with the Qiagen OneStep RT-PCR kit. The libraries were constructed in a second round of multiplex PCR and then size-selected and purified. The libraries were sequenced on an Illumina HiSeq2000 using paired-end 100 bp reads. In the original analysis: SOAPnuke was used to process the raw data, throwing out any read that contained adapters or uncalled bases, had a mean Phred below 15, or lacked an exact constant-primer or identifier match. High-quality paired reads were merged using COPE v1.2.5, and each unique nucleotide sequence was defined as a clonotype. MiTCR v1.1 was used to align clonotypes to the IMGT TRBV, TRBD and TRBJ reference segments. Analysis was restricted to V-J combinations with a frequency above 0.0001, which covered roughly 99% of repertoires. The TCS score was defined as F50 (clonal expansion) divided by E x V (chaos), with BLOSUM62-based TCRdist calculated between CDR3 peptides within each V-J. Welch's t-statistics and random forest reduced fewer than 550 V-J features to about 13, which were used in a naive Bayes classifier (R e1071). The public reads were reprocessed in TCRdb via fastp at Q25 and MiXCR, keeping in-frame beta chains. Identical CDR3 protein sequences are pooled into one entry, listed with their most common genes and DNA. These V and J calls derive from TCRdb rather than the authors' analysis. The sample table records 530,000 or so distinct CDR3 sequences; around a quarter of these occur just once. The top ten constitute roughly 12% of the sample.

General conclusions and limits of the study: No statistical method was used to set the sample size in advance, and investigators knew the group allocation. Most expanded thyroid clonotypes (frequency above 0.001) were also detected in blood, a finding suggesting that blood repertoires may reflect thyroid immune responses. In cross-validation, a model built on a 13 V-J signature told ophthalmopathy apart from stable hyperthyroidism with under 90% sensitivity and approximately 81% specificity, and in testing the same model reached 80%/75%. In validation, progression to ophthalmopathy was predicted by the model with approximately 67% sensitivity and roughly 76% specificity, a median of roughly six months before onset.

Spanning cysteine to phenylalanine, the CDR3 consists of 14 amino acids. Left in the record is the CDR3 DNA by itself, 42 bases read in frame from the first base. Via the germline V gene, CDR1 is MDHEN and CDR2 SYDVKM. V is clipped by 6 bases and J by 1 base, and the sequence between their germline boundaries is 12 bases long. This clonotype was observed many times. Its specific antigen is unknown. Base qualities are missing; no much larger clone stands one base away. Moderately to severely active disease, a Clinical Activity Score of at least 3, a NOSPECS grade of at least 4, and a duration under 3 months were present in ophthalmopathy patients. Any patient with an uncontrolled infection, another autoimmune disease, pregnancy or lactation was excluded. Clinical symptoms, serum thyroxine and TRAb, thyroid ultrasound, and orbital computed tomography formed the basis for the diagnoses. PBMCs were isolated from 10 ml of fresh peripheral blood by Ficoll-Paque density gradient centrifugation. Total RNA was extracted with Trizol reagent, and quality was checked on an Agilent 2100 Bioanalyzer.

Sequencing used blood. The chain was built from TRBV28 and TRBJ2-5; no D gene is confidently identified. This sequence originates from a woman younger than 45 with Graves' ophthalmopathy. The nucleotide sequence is TGTGCCAGCAGACCCTCAGCCTTCCAAGAGACCCAGTACTTC. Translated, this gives CASRPSAFQETQYF.